This T cell receptor (beta chain) was sequenced for a study of CD8 T cells in ankylosing spondylitis. To note about this clonotype: What it recognizes is unknown.

Overall study results and limits: Disease-associated clonotypes exhibited CD8+ identity and were relatively infrequent in peripheral blood. Several highly homologous variants formed a TCR beta motif that appeared characteristic of ankylosing spondylitis blood. Past research had described some motif variants in reactive arthritis synovial fluid and blood.

V shed 2 bases and J shed 11 bases, with 19 bases lying between them. CDR3 length: 14 amino acids. Making the TCR beta libraries involved quantitative 5'-RACE with molecular barcodes. TCRdb called the 5' RACE reads again in MiXCR, with one record for every CDR3 protein. The top ten hold less than 1.1% of the sample, which has 340,000 or so distinct CDR3 sequences, roughly 15% seen once. The V and J genes are TRBV12-3 or TRBV12-4 and TRBJ2-7, with D possibly matching TRBD1 (6 bases). Source material: blood, either unsorted or a sorted T cell fraction (not recorded which). This receptor was taken from a male donor with ankylosing spondylitis or in good health (not recorded which). The CDR3 DNA sequence: TGTGCCAGCAGTTTATCCCTCGACAGGAAAAAGAAGTACTTC. Translated: CASSLSLDRKKKYF.